Listed below are T cell receptor beta chains from one sample, sequenced in a study of T cell responses to AZD1222 COVID-19 vaccine. This table comes from immunoSEQ multiplex PCR, and its TCRdb copy is limited to in-frame clones, with some not included. The sample lists tens of thousands of clones, approximately 88% occurring once. Sequenced here: peripheral blood, sampled 28 days after the second AZD1222 dose. These receptors all stem from an adult who received the AZD1222 COVID-19 vaccine. Each CDR3 is given with its conserved first and last residue. A D gene is named only where the DNA matches it firmly. Expanded clones get a size class; other rows say once, few or many, or leave the size out.

>TRBJ2-1|.|.|TRBV6-2/TRBV6-3
CASSRKPTSWSYNEQFF
TGTGCCAGCAGCCGAAAGCCTACTAGCTGGTCCTACAATGAGCAGTTCTTC
>TRBJ1-5|.|few|TRBV27
CASSLRGNQPQHF
TGTGCCAGCAGTTTAAGGGGTAATCAGCCCCAGCATTTT
>TRBJ2-3|TRBD2|.|TRBV18
CASSSLAGGTDTQYF
TGTGCCAGCTCCTCCCTAGCGGGGGGCACAGATACGCAGTATTTT
>TRBJ1-3|TRBD1|.|TRBV6-5
CASSWGQGGNTIYF
TGTGCCAGCAGCTGGGGACAGGGTGGAAACACCATATATTTT
>TRBJ2-3|TRBD2|few|TRBV9
CASSVEGTSVMDTQYF
TGTGCCAGCAGCGTAGAGGGGACTAGCGTAATGGATACGCAGTATTTT
>TRBJ1-1|.|.|TRBV29-1
CAGADTEAFF
TGCGCAGGGGCGGACACTGAAGCTTTCTTT
>TRBJ2-1|TRBD2|.|TRBV19
CASSPRLAGGYNEQFF
TGTGCCAGTAGTCCGCGACTAGCGGGGGGTTACAATGAGCAGTTCTTC
>TRBJ1-4|TRBD1|.|TRBV5-5
CASSLGQGATNEKLFF
TGTGCCAGCAGCTTGGGACAGGGGGCAACTAATGAAAAACTGTTTTTT
>TRBJ1-1|TRBD1|.|TRBV3-1/TRBV3-2
CASSQGAGGNTEAFF
TGTGCCAGCAGTCAGGGGGCAGGGGGGAACACTGAAGCTTTCTTT
>TRBJ2-7|TRBD2|.|TRBV5-1
CASSLSPAGGSYEQYF
TGCGCCAGCAGCTTGTCCCCAGCGGGGGGCTCCTACGAGCAGTACTTC
>TRBJ2-7|.|.|TRBV6-5
CATQQGASGSYEQYF
TGTGCTACACAGCAGGGGGCTAGCGGCTCCTACGAGCAGTACTTC
>TRBJ1-4|TRBD1|.|TRBV11-2
CASSPGVRQGAEKLFF
TGTGCCAGCAGCCCAGGGGTGAGACAGGGAGCTGAAAAACTGTTTTTT
>TRBJ1-5|TRBD1|.|TRBV6-2/TRBV6-3
CASSYGDRGDQPQHF
TGTGCCAGCAGTTACGGAGACAGGGGGGATCAGCCCCAGCATTTT
>TRBJ1-5|.|.|TRBV30
CAWSAGGGWNQPQHF
TGTGCCTGGAGTGCGGGGGGAGGTTGGAATCAGCCCCAGCATTTT
>TRBJ1-6|TRBD1|.|TRBV6-5
CASSYGDRNSPLHF
TGTGCCAGCAGTTACGGGGACAGGAATTCACCCCTCCACTTT
>TRBJ2-2|TRBD1|.|TRBV5-1
CASSSRQGGTGELFF
TGCGCCAGCAGCTCCAGACAGGGTGGTACCGGGGAGCTGTTTTTT
>TRBJ1-5|.|.|TRBV19
CASLNVGYSNQPQHF
TGTGCCAGTCTTAATGTGGGATATAGCAATCAGCCCCAGCATTTT
>TRBJ2-2|TRBD2|few|TRBV19
CASSRAGVTNTGELFF
TGTGCCAGTAGTAGAGCGGGGGTCACGAACACCGGGGAGCTGTTTTTT
>TRBJ1-1|.|few|TRBV9
CASSVDPRGAGNTEAFF
TGTGCCAGCAGCGTAGATCCAAGGGGCGCGGGGAACACTGAAGCTTTCTTT
>TRBJ2-1|.|.|TRBV18
CASSPQDGSNEQFF
TGTGCCAGCTCACCCCAGGATGGTAGCAATGAGCAGTTCTTC
>TRBJ1-6|TRBD1|.|TRBV6-4
CASSAQGADSPLHF
TGTGCCAGCAGTGCACAGGGGGCTGATTCACCCCTCCACTTT
>TRBJ2-5|TRBD2|few|TRBV9
CASSVWEGPETQYF
TGTGCCAGCAGCGTATGGGAGGGGCCAGAGACCCAGTACTTC
>TRBJ2-1|.|.|TRBV12-3/TRBV12-4
CASSFSGHNEQFF
TGTGCCAGCAGTTTTAGCGGCCACAATGAGCAGTTCTTC
>TRBJ1-6|.|.|TRBV27
CASSWEGSSYNSPLHF
TGTGCCAGCAGTTGGGAGGGGAGCTCCTATAATTCACCCCTCCACTTT
>TRBJ1-4|.|.|TRBV5-1
CASSFQGPPNEKLFF
TGCGCCAGCAGCTTCCAGGGGCCCCCAAATGAAAAACTGTTTTTT
>TRBJ2-1|.|.|TRBV7-3
CASSLEQSYNEQFF
TGTGCCAGCAGCTTAGAACAGTCCTACAATGAGCAGTTCTTC
>TRBJ2-7|TRBD2|.|TRBV29-1
CSVELAGYEQYF
TGCAGCGTTGAATTAGCGGGGTACGAGCAGTACTTC
>TRBJ2-1|.|.|TRBV2
CASSLRTIPGHSNNEQFF
TGTGCCAGCAGTTTACGAACAATTCCGGGACACTCTAACAATGAGCAGTTCTTC
>TRBJ2-3|TRBD2|once|TRBV3-1/TRBV3-2
CASSQGLAGADTQYF
TGTGCCAGCAGCCAAGGACTAGCGGGGGCAGATACGCAGTATTTT
>TRBJ2-1|TRBD2|.|TRBV12-5
CASGYGLVSMDEQFF
TGTGCTAGTGGTTATGGACTAGTAAGTATGGATGAGCAGTTCTTC
>TRBJ1-2|TRBD1|.|TRBV10-3
CAISGQGGVDGYTF
TGTGCCATCAGCGGCCAGGGGGGGGTGGATGGCTACACCTTC
>TRBJ1-2|.|once|TRBV7-9
CASSLARPGAGGYTF
TGTGCCAGCAGCTTAGCTCGCCCCGGGGCTGGGGGCTACACCTTC
>TRBJ2-6|TRBD1|.|TRBV18
CASSPYYLVTGTGGPGANVLTF
TGTGCCAGCTCACCTTATTACCTGGTGACTGGGACAGGGGGCCCCGGGGCCAACGTCCTGACTTTC
>TRBJ2-3|.|.|TRBV5-1
CASSSGAARGTDTQYF
TGCGCCAGCAGCTCCGGGGCGGCAAGGGGCACAGATACGCAGTATTTT